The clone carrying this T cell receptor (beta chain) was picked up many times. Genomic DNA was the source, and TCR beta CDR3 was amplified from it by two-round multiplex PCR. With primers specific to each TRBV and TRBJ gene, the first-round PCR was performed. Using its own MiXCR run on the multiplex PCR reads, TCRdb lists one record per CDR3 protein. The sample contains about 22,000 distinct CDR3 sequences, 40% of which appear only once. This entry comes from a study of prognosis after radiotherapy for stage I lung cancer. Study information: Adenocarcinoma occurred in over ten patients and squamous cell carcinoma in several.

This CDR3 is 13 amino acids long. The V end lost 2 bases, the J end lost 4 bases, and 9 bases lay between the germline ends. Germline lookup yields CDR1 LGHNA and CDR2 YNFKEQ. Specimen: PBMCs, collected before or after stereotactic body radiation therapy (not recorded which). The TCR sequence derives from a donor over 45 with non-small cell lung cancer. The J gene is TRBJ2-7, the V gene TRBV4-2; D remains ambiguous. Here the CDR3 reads CASSQLSRYEQYF. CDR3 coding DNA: TGTGCCAGCAGCCAATTAAGTCGTTACGAGCAGTACTTC.